A single sample is the source of the 17 T cell receptor beta chains below, sequenced in a study of blood T cells in healthy people across ages. A second PCR of about 7 to 12 cycles used a sample-barcoded 5' primer and a J-beta primer mix. In TCRdb, the 5' RACE reads were re-called with MiXCR into one record per CDR3 protein. The sample contains some 940,000 distinct CDR3 sequences, 25% to 35% of which appear only once. These sequences were also reported in another study, on T cells of mothers and their children.

The sequenced sample was blood. The receptors here all came from a woman between 40 and 50 years old in good health.

In this sample, this clonotype turned up a few times. V usage is TRBV20-1 and J usage is TRBJ1-2; D gene ambiguous. CDR1 is DFQATT, CDR2 SNEGSKA, per germline (reference sequence). CDR3 length equals 10 residues. Trimming stripped 2 bases from V and 8 bases from J, with 6 bases between. The CDR3 sequence is CSARFEGYTF. CDR3 in DNA: TGCAGTGCTAGATTTGAGGGCTACACCTTC.

This CDR3 reads CASSLRGSGQGNNEQFF. The CDR3, as DNA: TGCGCCAGCAGCTTGAGGGGCAGCGGACAGGGCAACAATGAGCAGTTCTTC. The rearrangement uses TRBV5-1 and TRBJ2-1, with 8 bases matching TRBD1. J gave up 5 bases and V 1 base, and 11 bases lay outside the gene matches. The length of the CDR3 is 17 residues. The germline V gene encodes CDR1 SGHRS and CDR2 YFSETQ. Combining the CDR3 with reference TRBV5-1 and TRBJ2-1 gives the whole variable domain KAGVTQTPRYLIKTRGQQVTLSCSPISGHRSVSWYQQTPGQGLQFLFEYFSETQRNKGNFPGRFSGRQFSNSRSEMNVSTLELGDSALYLCASSLRGSGQGNNEQFFGPGTRLTVL.

This clonotype has more than one count but fewer than ten. This sequence joins TRBV2 and TRBJ2-1; D is tentatively TRBD1 or TRBD2 (5 bases each). V was pared by 6 bases and J by 14 bases, with 23 bases between. The CDR3 spans 14 residues. CDR1 is SNHLY, CDR2 FYNNEI, per germline. This CDR3 reads CASSARTTAFGEFF. DNA of the CDR3: TGTGCCAGCAGCGCTCGGACAACAGCATTCGGGGAGTTCTTC.

In this sample, this clonotype turned up many times. The chain is built from TRBV20-1 and TRBJ2-1; 12 bases line up with TRBD2. The CDR3 sequence is 15 residues long. Germline-derived CDR1 and CDR2 are DFQATT and SNEGSKA (reference sequence). Unmatched junction bases numbered 0, after V lost 0 bases and J lost 3 bases. The CDR3 region is CSARELAGGYNEQFF. CDR3 nucleotides: TGCAGTGCTAGAGAACTAGCGGGGGGCTACAATGAGCAGTTCTTC.

J is TRBJ1-4 and V is TRBV20-1, with D perhaps matching TRBD1 (5 bases). CDR1 is DFQATT, CDR2 SNEGSKA, per germline (reference sequence). V lost 7 bases and J 1 base, leaving 10 bases between the germline ends. This CDR3 spans 13 amino acids. CDR3 region: CSVQGVTNEKLFF. In DNA, the CDR3 is TGCAGTGTTCAGGGTGTAACTAATGAAAAACTGTTTTTT.

The J gene is TRBJ1-6, the V gene TRBV7-9; D is uncertain. Trimming removed 3 bases at V and 7 bases at J, with 7 bases between. There are 13 residues in the CDR3. CDR1 and CDR2 (germline): SEHNR, FQNEAQ (reference sequence). The CDR3 sequence is CASSFGFNSPLHF. The CDR3 coding sequence is TGTGCCAGCAGCTTTGGGTTCAATTCACCCCTCCACTTT.

The sample holds a few counts of this clonotype. The rearrangement links TRBV6-5 to TRBJ1-2; D call uncertain. From germline, CDR1 is MNHEY and CDR2 SVGAGI. This CDR3 region has 12 residues. The V end was cut by 6 bases, the J end by 5 bases, with 10 bases between. The CDR3 DNA follows: TGTGCCAGCAGCGACGCGGGTTATGGCTACACCTTC. Translated, it gives CASSDAGYGYTF.

The V and J genes are TRBV2 and TRBJ2-4; D call uncertain. V lost 4 bases and J 0 bases, leaving 10 bases between the germline ends. CDR3 length: 15 residues. Germline CDR1 SNHLY, CDR2 FYNNEI. The CDR3 loop is CASSVDQLAKNIQYF. The CDR3, as DNA: TGTGCCAGCAGTGTCGACCAGCTAGCCAAAAACATTCAGTACTTC.

This clonotype was detected ten times or more. The chain is built from TRBV29-1 and TRBJ1-2; D gene uncertain. Trimming shortened V by 6 bases and J by 6 bases, and 20 bases separated the two germline ends. This CDR3 comprises 14 residues. Germline V gives CDR1 SQVTM, CDR2 ANQGSEA. The CDR3 nucleotides are TGCAGCGTCGAACTAGGGTCCTCGGCAAATGGCTACACCTTC. Protein sequence: CSVELGSSANGYTF.

This clonotype was seen ten or more times. J is TRBJ2-7 and V is TRBV7-2, with TRBD2 identical over 7 bases. Germline values: CDR1 SGHTA, CDR2 FQGNSA. Trimming cost V 3 bases and J 4 bases; bases outside gene matches: 3. This CDR3 has 13 residues. The chain's CDR3 is CASSFGGSYEQYF. In DNA, the CDR3 is TGTGCCAGCAGCTTCGGGGGGTCTTACGAGCAGTACTTC. The variable domain in full, completed from reference TRBV7-2 and TRBJ2-7, reads GAGVSQSPSNKVTEKGKDVELRCDPISGHTALYWYRQSLGQGLEFLIYFQGNSAPDKSGLPSDRFSAERTGGSVSTLTIQRTQQEDSAVYLCASSFGGSYEQYFGPGTRLTVT.

This rearrangement joins TRBV6-5 to TRBJ1-5, with D unclear. Germline V gene sequence: CDR1 MNHEY, CDR2 SVGAGI. The CDR3 is 13 residues long. V was pared by 0 bases and J by 7 bases, with 7 bases between. CDR3 coding DNA: TGTGCCAGCAGTTACTCATGGGGACAGCCCCAGCATTTT. Translated, it gives CASSYSWGQPQHF.

This clonotype was counted only a few times. This sequence joins TRBV5-1 and TRBJ2-1; 11 nucleotides match TRBD2. The ends lost 4 bases at V and 6 bases at J; junction bases unmatched: 9. The CDR3 is made up of 16 amino acids. The germline CDR1 and CDR2 sequences are SGHRS and YFSETQ. The CDR3 reads CASSPRPTSGVNEQFF. CDR3 DNA: TGCGCCAGCAGCCCGCGGCCGACTAGCGGGGTCAATGAGCAGTTCTTC. The variable domain in full, completed from reference TRBV5-1 and TRBJ2-1, reads KAGVTQTPRYLIKTRGQQVTLSCSPISGHRSVSWYQQTPGQGLQFLFEYFSETQRNKGNFPGRFSGRQFSNSRSEMNVSTLELGDSALYLCASSPRPTSGVNEQFFGPGTRLTVL.

This clonotype was counted at least ten times. The V call is TRBV15, the J call TRBJ2-7; 10 bases line up with TRBD1. The CDR3 is made up of 15 amino acids. J lost 3 bases, V lost 2 bases, and 4 bases had no gene match. The germline gives CDR1 LNHNV, CDR2 YYDKDF (reference sequence). The CDR3 coding sequence is TGTGCCACCAGCAGATATAGGACAGGGGGCTACGAGCAGTACTTC. This encodes CATSRYRTGGYEQYF.

The chain uses TRBV27 and TRBJ1-3; maybe TRBD1 (5 bases). The germline gives CDR1 MNHEY, CDR2 SMNVEV (reference sequence). The CDR3 covers 17 residues. V was shortened by 5 bases and J by 1 base, with 18 bases between the two germline ends. CDR3 loop: CASSPRGLTLSGNTIYF. The CDR3 coding sequence is TGTGCCAGCAGTCCGAGGGGACTGACTCTATCTGGAAACACCATATATTTT.

V and J are TRBV20-1 and TRBJ1-2; D gene ambiguous. Trimming took 3 bases from V and 3 from J, leaving 8 bases between them. From germline, CDR1 is DFQATT and CDR2 SNEGSKA (reference sequence). CDR3 length: 12 residues. The CDR3 sequence is CSARTEDYGYTF. Here the CDR3 DNA reads TGCAGTGCTAGGACTGAGGACTATGGCTACACCTTC.

This clonotype was detected a few times. The chain links TRBV19 to TRBJ2-1; a weak D match, TRBD1 (6 bases). The V and J ends lost 3 bases and 7 bases respectively, with 16 bases between them. Germline-derived CDR1 and CDR2 are LNHDA and SQIVND (reference sequence). The CDR3 extends over 15 amino acids. CDR3 nucleotide sequence: TGTGCCAGTAGTATGTCGGGACAAGGATGGAATGAGCAGTTCTTC. Protein: CASSMSGQGWNEQFF.

This clonotype was seen a few times. The chain employs TRBV7-9 and TRBJ2-7; TRBD1 agrees at 9 bases. The CDR3 is 16 amino acids. Germline V gene data show CDR1 as SEHNR and CDR2 as FQNEAQ (reference sequence). V gave up 4 bases and J gave up 4 bases; unmatched junction bases: 11. This CDR3 reads CASSYLQGARAYEQYF. CDR3 DNA: TGTGCCAGCAGCTACCTACAGGGGGCGCGGGCTTACGAGCAGTACTTC. The variable domain in full, completed from reference TRBV7-9 and TRBJ2-7, reads DTGVSQNPRHKITKRGQNVTFRCDPISEHNRLYWYRQTLGQGPEFLTYFQNEAQLEKSRLLSDRFSAERPKGSFSTLEIQRTEQGDSAMYLCASSYLQGARAYEQYFGPGTRLTVT.